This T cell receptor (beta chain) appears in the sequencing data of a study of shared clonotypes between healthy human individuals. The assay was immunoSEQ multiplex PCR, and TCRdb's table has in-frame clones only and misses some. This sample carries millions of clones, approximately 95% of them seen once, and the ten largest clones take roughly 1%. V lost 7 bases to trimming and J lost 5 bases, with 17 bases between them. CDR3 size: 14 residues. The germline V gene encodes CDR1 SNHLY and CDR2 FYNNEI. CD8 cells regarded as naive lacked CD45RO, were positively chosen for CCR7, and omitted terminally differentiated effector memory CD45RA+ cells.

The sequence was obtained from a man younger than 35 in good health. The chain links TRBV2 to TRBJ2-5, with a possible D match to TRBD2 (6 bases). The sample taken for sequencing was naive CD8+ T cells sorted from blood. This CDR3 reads CASMTTAGGETQYF. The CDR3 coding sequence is TGTGCCAGCATGACGACCGCCGGGGGTGAGACCCAGTACTTC. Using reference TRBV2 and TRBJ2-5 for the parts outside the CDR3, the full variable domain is EPEVTQTPSHQVTQMGQEVILRCVPISNHLYFYWYRQILGQKVEFLVSFYNNEISEKSEIFDDQFSVERPDGSNFTLKIRSTKLEDSAMYFCASMTTAGGETQYFGPGTRLLVL.